This T cell receptor (beta chain) stems from a study of blood T cell repertoires in COVID-19. This CDR3 is built from 15 residues. The ends lost 2 bases at V and 9 bases at J; junction bases unmatched: 5. Germline V gene data show CDR1 as SEHNR and CDR2 as FQNEAQ (reference sequence). TCRdb's table, derived via immunoSEQ multiplex PCR, lists solely in-frame clones and lacks some. The sample holds 90,000 to 120,000 clones; 75% to 95% are singletons and the top ten take 1% to 1.5%. The TCR originated in a woman aged 25 to 39 with acute or convalescent COVID-19. The sequenced sample consisted of peripheral blood. V usage is TRBV7-9 and J usage is TRBJ2-1; 12 bases are shared with TRBD2. The CDR3 coding sequence is TGTGCCAGCAGCTTAAGGACTAGCGGGACCGGTGAGCAGTTCTTC. Its translation is CASSLRTSGTGEQFF.